A single sample gave rise to the 25 T cell receptor beta chains below, sequenced in a study of T cell changes during pregnancy in multiple sclerosis. Profiling relied on immunoSEQ multiplex PCR, and the TCRdb table lists in-frame clones only, not all of them. The data show tens of thousands of clones, with roughly 95% seen just once and 0.65% to 0.75% held by the top ten. The sequenced sample was peripheral blood, obtained in the second trimester of pregnancy. The receptors come from a female donor in good health, enrolled as a control in a pregnancy study.

The J gene is TRBJ1-1, the V gene TRBV19, with 8 bases aligning to TRBD1. This CDR3 region has 13 residues. From germline, CDR1 is LNHDA and CDR2 SQIVND (reference sequence). The ends lost 6 bases at V and 3 bases at J; junction bases unmatched: 3. The CDR3 DNA sequence: TGTGCCAGTAGCTCGACAGGGGACACTGAAGCTTTCTTT. Encoded protein: CASSSTGDTEAFF.

This chain links TRBV9 with TRBJ2-5; D is ambiguous. CDR3 length: 13 amino acids. The V end lost 0 bases, the J end lost 5 bases, and 8 bases lay between the germline ends. The germline V gene encodes CDR1 SGDLS and CDR2 YYNGEE. The chain's CDR3 is CASSVAPRETQYF. Written as DNA, the CDR3 is TGTGCCAGCAGCGTAGCTCCCCGGGAGACCCAGTACTTC.

The V call is TRBV7-8, the J call TRBJ1-5; 8 nucleotides match TRBD1. V was clipped by 2 bases and J by 6 bases; unmatched bases: 6. Germline lookup yields CDR1 SGHVS and CDR2 FQNEAQ. The CDR3 spans 15 residues. The CDR3 nucleotides read TGTGCCAGCAGCTTAAGGGAGACAGGGGCTCAGCCCCAGCATTTT. Protein product: CASSLRETGAQPQHF.

The rearrangement uses TRBV7-2 and TRBJ2-1; 11 nucleotides align to TRBD1. The ends lost 5 bases at V and 6 bases at J; junction bases unmatched: 6. The CDR3 length is 15 residues. The germline V gene encodes CDR1 SGHTA and CDR2 FQGNSA. CDR3 residues: CASSPTGTGGNEQFF. CDR3 nucleotides: TGTGCCAGCAGCCCTACCGGGACAGGGGGCAATGAGCAGTTCTTC.

The rearrangement links TRBV2 to TRBJ2-3; D might be TRBD2 (7 bases). Trimming shortened V by 2 bases and J by 2 bases, and 14 bases separated the two germline ends. This CDR3 comprises 16 residues. Germline CDR1 reads SNHLY; CDR2 reads FYNNEI. Here the CDR3 reads CASSETRGGDTDTQYF. CDR3 bases: TGTGCCAGCAGTGAAACTAGGGGGGGAGACACAGATACGCAGTATTTT.

This rearrangement joins TRBV2 to TRBJ1-2; D call uncertain. The CDR3 has 15 residues. Per germline, CDR1 SNHLY and CDR2 FYNNEI. The V end was cut by 6 bases, the J end by 4 bases, with 18 bases between. The CDR3 is CASRQIGVTVYGYTF. CDR3 nucleotide sequence: TGTGCCAGCAGGCAAATCGGAGTGACCGTCTATGGCTACACCTTC.

The V gene is TRBV12-5, the J gene TRBJ1-6; D ambiguous. The CDR3 runs 19 residues. V lost 2 bases and J 0 bases, leaving 17 bases between the germline ends. Per germline, CDR1 LGHNT and CDR2 FRNRAP. The CDR3 reads CASGLFSGTESSYNSPLHF. In nucleotides, the CDR3 is TGTGCTAGTGGTTTGTTTTCGGGAACAGAGAGCTCCTATAATTCACCCCTCCACTTT. Full variable domain (rest looked up from reference TRBV12-5 and TRBJ1-6): DARVTQTPRHKVTEMGQEVTMRCQPILGHNTVFWYRQTMMQGLELLAYFRNRAPLDDSGMPKDRFSAEMPDATLATLKIQPSEPRDSAVYFCASGLFSGTESSYNSPLHFGNGTRLTVT.

V is TRBV7-9 and J is TRBJ2-7, with D perhaps matching TRBD2 (5 bases). The CDR3 sequence is 14 residues long. Germline-derived CDR1 and CDR2 are SEHNR and FQNEAQ (reference sequence). Deletions cut 5 bases from V and 2 bases from J, with 13 bases between. DNA for the CDR3: TGTGCCAGCAGCCTGACCGGGAAACCCTACGAGCAGTACTTC. Amino acid sequence: CASSLTGKPYEQYF.

This chain uses TRBV30 with TRBJ1-5; D not certain. The CDR3 is made up of 13 amino acids. The V gene lost 3 bases and the J gene lost 5 bases, with 11 bases spanning the gap. CDR1 is GTSNPN and CDR2 is SVGIG in the germline V gene (reference sequence). The CDR3 loop is CAWRGVSDQPQHF. In nucleotides, the CDR3 is TGTGCCTGGAGGGGAGTTTCGGATCAGCCCCAGCATTTT.

The chain is built from TRBV14 and TRBJ1-1; 8 nucleotides line up with TRBD1. Germline V gene lookup returns CDR1 SGHDN and CDR2 FVKESK. The CDR3 contains 14 residues. Germline trimming cut 4 bases from V and 8 bases from J; bases unmatched to any gene: 9. CDR3 residues: CASSLRQGRGEAFF. CDR3 DNA sequence: TGTGCCAGCAGCCTGAGACAGGGGCGCGGGGAAGCTTTCTTT.

The chain is built from TRBV16 and TRBJ2-7; no firm D call. The CDR3 spans 12 residues. Per the germline V gene, CDR1 is KGHSY and CDR2 is FQNENV. V was clipped by 4 bases and J by 5 bases, with 9 bases between them. The CDR3 DNA reads TGTGCCAGCAGCCCAAATAGTAACGAGCAGTACTTC. The encoded protein is CASSPNSNEQYF.

This clone was counted a single time. This chain uses TRBV4-3 with TRBJ2-3, with 7 bases aligning to TRBD2. The V and J ends lost 0 bases and 1 base, in that order; junction bases with no gene match: 7. The V gene's germline CDR1 is LGHNA and CDR2 YSLEER. This CDR3 region has 17 residues. The CDR3 loop is CASSQDRSSGGTDTQYF. CDR3 DNA: TGCGCCAGCAGCCAAGATCGGTCTAGCGGTGGCACAGATACGCAGTATTTT.

The chain uses TRBV7-7 and TRBJ2-5; maybe TRBD1 (6 bases). CDR3 length: 12 amino acids. Trimming took off 1 base at V and 7 bases at J, with 7 bases between the two ends. Germline values: CDR1 SSHAT, CDR2 FNYEAQ (reference sequence). CDR3 nucleotides: TGTGCCAGCAGCTTAGAACAGGGGACCCAGTACTTC. Amino acid sequence: CASSLEQGTQYF. The variable domain in full, completed from reference TRBV7-7 and TRBJ2-5, reads GAGVSQSPRYKVTKRGQDVTLRCDPISSHATLYWYQQALGQGPEFLTYFNYEAQPDKSGLPSDRFSAERPEGSISTLTIQRTEQRDSAMYRCASSLEQGTQYFGPGTRLLVL.

The chain has TRBV4-3 and TRBJ2-3, with TRBD2 matching 12 bases. The V gene end was trimmed by 2 bases and the J gene end by 5 bases; junction bases not matched to a gene: 14. The germline V gene encodes CDR1 LGHNA and CDR2 YSLEER. There are 19 residues in the CDR3. This CDR3 reads CASSQIWGLAGGWVDTQYF. The CDR3, as DNA: TGCGCCAGCAGCCAAATTTGGGGGCTAGCGGGGGGGTGGGTAGATACGCAGTATTTT.

The CDR3 sequence: CASSFRGRGTDTQYF. The CDR3 bases are TGTGCCAGCAGCTTCAGGGGGCGAGGCACAGATACGCAGTATTTT. V gene TRBV13 combines with J gene TRBJ2-3, with 8 bases lining up with TRBD1. This CDR3 contains 15 residues. Trimming removed 3 bases from V and 1 base from J; junction bases left unmatched: 3. The germline gives CDR1 PRHDT, CDR2 FYEKMQ (reference sequence).

The rearrangement uses TRBV7-9 and TRBJ1-3; the D is unclear. This CDR3 comprises 16 residues. In germline, CDR1 is SEHNR, CDR2 FQNEAQ (reference sequence). Trimming removed 4 bases at V and 0 bases at J, with 13 bases between. This CDR3 is CASSSRRGSSGNTIYF. The CDR3, as DNA: TGTGCCAGCAGCTCCCGCCGAGGGAGCTCTGGAAACACCATATATTTT.

The V and J genes are TRBV10-3 and TRBJ1-1, with D tentatively TRBD1 (6 bases). The CDR3 runs to 12 residues. The V end was cut by 6 bases, the J end by 4 bases, with 9 bases between. Germline CDR1 reads ENHRY; CDR2 reads SYGVKD. The CDR3 bases are TGTGCCATCAGCCGGGACACCACTGAAGCTTTCTTT. Amino acid sequence: CAISRDTTEAFF.

The J gene is TRBJ1-2, the V gene TRBV4-3, with unresolved D. The CDR3 consists of 14 residues. The germline V gene encodes CDR1 LGHNA and CDR2 YSLEER. Trimming stripped 0 bases from V and 4 bases from J, with 9 bases between. The CDR3 DNA is TGCGCCAGCAGCCAAGATACGGTTCTCTATGGCTACACCTTC. The encoded protein is CASSQDTVLYGYTF.

CDR3 nucleotide sequence: TGTGCCAGCAGCTTCCGGTGGACGGGGGGCTCGTACAATGAGCAGTTCTTC. Amino acid sequence: CASSFRWTGGSYNEQFF. The genes are TRBV11-3 and TRBJ2-1; D possibly corresponds to TRBD2 (7 bases). Germline V CDR1 and CDR2: SGHNT, YENEEA. The CDR3 is 17 amino acids. Trimming pared 3 bases from V and 4 bases from J, leaving 19 bases between.

The J gene is TRBJ1-6, the V gene TRBV4-1, with D perhaps matching TRBD1 (6 bases). The germline CDR1 and CDR2 sequences are MGHRA and YSYEKL. Deletions cut 1 base from V and 9 bases from J, with 13 bases between. This CDR3 has 15 amino acids. The CDR3 sequence is CASSQGVQGSSPLHF. The CDR3 coding sequence is TGCGCCAGCAGCCAAGGGGTCCAGGGGAGTTCACCCCTCCACTTT.

This rearrangement joins TRBV7-6 to TRBJ2-5; TRBD2 agrees at 13 bases. The ends lost 6 bases at V and 5 bases at J; junction bases unmatched: 6. Germline CDR1 SGHVS, CDR2 FNYEAQ. CDR3 length: 15 amino acids. The DNA for the CDR3 is TGTGCCAGCAGACCCGGACTAGCGGGGGTGGAGACCCAGTACTTC. Residues: CASRPGLAGVETQYF.

This clone was seen only a few times. V and J are TRBV15 and TRBJ1-1; D is possibly TRBD1 (6 bases). Trimming took off 4 bases at V and 1 base at J, with 7 bases between the two ends. Germline V gives CDR1 LNHNV, CDR2 YYDKDF (reference sequence). This CDR3 is 13 amino acids long. The CDR3 DNA is TGTGCCACCAGCACGGACAGGAACACTGAAGCTTTCTTT. Translating it yields CATSTDRNTEAFF.

This sequence joins TRBV18 and TRBJ2-7, with a tentative D call TRBD2 (6 bases). The CDR3 runs 14 residues. The V end lost 6 bases, the J end lost 4 bases, and 16 bases lay between the germline ends. Germline CDR1 KGHSH, CDR2 LQKENI. For the CDR3, the DNA is TGTGCCAGCTCCCCCCGACTAGGGGAATACGAGCAGTACTTC. Translated: CASSPRLGEYEQYF.

The chain recombines TRBV9 with TRBJ1-1, with 7 bases fitting TRBD1. This CDR3 contains 15 residues. Trimming cost V 0 bases and J 9 bases; bases outside gene matches: 11. Per the germline V gene, CDR1 is SGDLS and CDR2 is YYNGEE. CDR3: CASSVDAGGQPKAFF. In DNA form, the CDR3 reads TGTGCCAGCAGCGTAGACGCAGGGGGGCAACCGAAAGCTTTCTTT. Looking up the rest from reference TRBV9 and TRBJ1-1 gives the full variable domain: DSGVTQTPKHLITATGQRVTLRCSPRSGDLSVYWYQQSLDQGLQFLIQYYNGEERAKGNILERFSAQQFPDLHSELNLSSLELGDSALYFCASSVDAGGQPKAFFGQGTRLTVV.

This rearrangement joins TRBV4-1 to TRBJ2-1; 9 bases map to TRBD1. There are 14 residues in the CDR3. Germline lookup yields CDR1 MGHRA and CDR2 YSYEKL. The J segment lost 9 bases and the V segment lost 9 bases, leaving 12 bases of the junction unmatched. CDR3 sequence: CASNTGQGLGEQFF. The CDR3, as DNA: TGCGCCAGTAATACGGGACAGGGTTTGGGTGAGCAGTTCTTC.